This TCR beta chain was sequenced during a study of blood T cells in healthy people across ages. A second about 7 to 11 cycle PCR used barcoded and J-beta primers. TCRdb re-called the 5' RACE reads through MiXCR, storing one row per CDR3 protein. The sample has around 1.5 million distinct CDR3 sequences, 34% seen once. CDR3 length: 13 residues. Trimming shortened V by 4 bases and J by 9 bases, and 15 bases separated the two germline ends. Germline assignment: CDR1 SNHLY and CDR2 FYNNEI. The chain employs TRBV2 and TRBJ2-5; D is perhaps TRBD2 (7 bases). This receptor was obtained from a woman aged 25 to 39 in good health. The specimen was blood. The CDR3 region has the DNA TGTGCCAGCAGTGGAGGGGGGGCCCGGGCCCAGTACTTC. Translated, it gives CASSGGGARAQYF.